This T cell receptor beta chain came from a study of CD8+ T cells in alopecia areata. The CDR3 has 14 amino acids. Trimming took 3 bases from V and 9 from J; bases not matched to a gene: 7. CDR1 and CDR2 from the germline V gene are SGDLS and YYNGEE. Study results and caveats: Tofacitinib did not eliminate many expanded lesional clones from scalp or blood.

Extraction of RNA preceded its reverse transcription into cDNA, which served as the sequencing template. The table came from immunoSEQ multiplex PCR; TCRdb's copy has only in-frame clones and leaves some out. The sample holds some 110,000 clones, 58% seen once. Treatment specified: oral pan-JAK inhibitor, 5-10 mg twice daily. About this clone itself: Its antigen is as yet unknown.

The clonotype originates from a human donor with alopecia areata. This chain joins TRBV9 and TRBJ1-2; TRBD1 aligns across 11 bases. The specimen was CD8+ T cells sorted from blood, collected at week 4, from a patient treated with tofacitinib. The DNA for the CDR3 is TGTGCCAGCAGCGGAGACGGGACAGGGGGTAGCTACACCTTC. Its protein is CASSGDGTGGSYTF. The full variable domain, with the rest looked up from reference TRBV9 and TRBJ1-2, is DSGVTQTPKHLITATGQRVTLRCSPRSGDLSVYWYQQSLDQGLQFLIQYYNGEERAKGNILERFSAQQFPDLHSELNLSSLELGDSALYFCASSGDGTGGSYTFGSGTRLTVV.